The sequence of this T cell receptor (beta chain) was determined in a study of cytomegalovirus exposure and HLA in healthy donors. This CDR3 has 15 residues. J was trimmed by 3 bases and V by 5 bases; bases with no gene match: 7. Germline V lookup: CDR1 SQVTM, CDR2 ANQGSEA. Produced via immunoSEQ multiplex PCR; TCRdb's table is partial and in-frame only. The sample lists approximately 300,000 clones; around 86% were seen once. This clone was counted a few times. The sequence derives from a woman between 18 and 30 years old in good health and CMV-seronegative. Sequenced input: PBMCs. The V and J genes are TRBV29-1 and TRBJ2-7, with 13 nucleotides matching TRBD2. DNA of the CDR3: TGCAGCGTTTCCGGGACTAGCGGGAACCTCTACGAGCAGTACTTC. Translation gives CSVSGTSGNLYEQYF.